This TCR beta chain was sequenced for a study of T-cell reconstitution after alpha-beta-depleted transplantation in children. Unique molecular identifiers were used to barcode this TCRbeta library. TCRdb re-called the PCR reads with MiXCR, one entry per CDR3 protein. The sample records about 200,000 distinct CDR3 sequences, approximately 14% being singletons. Looked up from germline, CDR1 is SGHVS and CDR2 is FQNEAQ. This CDR3 is built from 14 residues. V lost 5 bases and J lost 0, with 10 bases in between. As regards this clonotype: A single base separates this from a much larger clone, so it may be a read error.

This chain joins TRBV7-8 and TRBJ1-1; a weak D match, TRBD1 (5 bases). Sequenced here: PBMCs from the stem cell graft donor, sampled from the stem cell graft. The receptor was isolated from a human donor who donated a stem cell graft to a child with acute lymphoblastic leukemia. CDR3 loop: CASSRPGVNTEAFF. The CDR3 nucleotides read TGTGCCAGCAGCCGCCCGGGGGTGAACACTGAAGCTTTCTTT.